The next 29 T cell receptor beta chains were all read from a single sample in a study of T cells after yellow fever vaccination. Each CDR3 protein gets one entry after TCRdb re-called the 5' RACE reads with MiXCR. The sample records 250,000 to 400,000 distinct CDR3 sequences, 3.5% to 5% being singletons. Sequencing was performed on PBMCs, taken 15 days after the yellow fever booster vaccination. Every receptor here comes from a man aged 18-30 years who received the YFV17D yellow fever vaccine.

V and J are TRBV11-3 and TRBJ2-2, with a possible D match to TRBD2 (5 bases). CDR3 length equals 15 residues. Trimming removed 4 bases at V and 6 bases at J, with 15 bases between. The germline gives CDR1 SGHNT, CDR2 YENEEA. The CDR3 here is CASSSGLSPAGELFF. For the CDR3, the DNA is TGTGCCAGCAGCTCCGGACTTTCCCCCGCCGGGGAGCTGTTTTTT.

This clonotype came up a few times. The chain employs TRBV9 and TRBJ1-6; D might be TRBD1 (6 bases). This CDR3 contains 16 residues. V was clipped by 1 base and J by 7 bases, with 15 bases between them. Germline values: CDR1 SGDLS, CDR2 YYNGEE. CDR3 amino acids: CASSVQGGLGNSPLHF. Here the CDR3 DNA reads TGTGCCAGCAGCGTACAAGGGGGATTAGGAAATTCACCCCTCCACTTT.

The sample holds a few counts of this clonotype. The genes are TRBV9 and TRBJ1-2; no reliable D call. Looked up from germline, CDR1 is SGDLS and CDR2 is YYNGEE. The CDR3 covers 14 residues. The V gene lost 4 bases and the J gene lost 1 base, with 11 bases spanning the gap. The CDR3 nucleotides are TGTGCCAGCAGCCCGGACGGTAATAACTATGGCTACACCTTC. It translates to CASSPDGNNYGYTF.

This clonotype was picked up many times. The chain employs TRBV25-1 and TRBJ1-2; D is undetermined. This CDR3 has 15 residues. Trimming left V 1 base short and J 8 bases short, with 17 bases between. Looked up from germline, CDR1 is MGHDK and CDR2 is SYGVNS. The CDR3 nucleotides read TGTGCCAGCAGTGAATCGTCGGGCTTCTCTTACGGCTACACCTTC. Translating it yields CASSESSGFSYGYTF.

In its sample, this clonotype was seen a few times. V is TRBV10-3 and J is TRBJ2-3; D may match TRBD1 or TRBD2 (5 bases each). V was cut by 3 bases and J by 3 bases, with 13 bases left in between. Germline V gene sequence: CDR1 ENHRY, CDR2 SYGVKD. The CDR3 totals 15 residues. DNA of the CDR3: TGTGCCATCAGTGATACCGGGACCCGAACAGATACGCAGTATTTT. Its protein product is CAISDTGTRTDTQYF.

This clonotype occurred many times. This chain joins TRBV5-1 and TRBJ1-5; D might be TRBD1 (5 bases). The CDR3 is 15 amino acids. With 0 bases removed from V and 3 bases from J, the gap between germline ends came to 10 bases. The germline V gene has CDR1 SGHRS and CDR2 YFSETQ. The CDR3 protein is CASSLAGGYNQPQHF. The CDR3 coding sequence is TGCGCCAGCAGCTTGGCCGGGGGTTACAATCAGCCCCAGCATTTT.

This chain joins TRBV7-2 and TRBJ1-4; a weak D match, TRBD1 (5 bases). This CDR3 spans 14 amino acids. Trimming removed 3 bases from V and 8 bases from J, with 13 bases in between. From germline, CDR1 is SGHTA and CDR2 FQGNSA. This CDR3 is CASSLGAGHEKLFF. DNA of the CDR3: TGTGCCAGCAGCTTGGGCGCAGGGCACGAAAAACTGTTTTTT.

This clonotype was detected many times. The chain has TRBV15 and TRBJ1-1; no firm D call. The CDR3 is 14 residues long. Germline values: CDR1 LNHNV, CDR2 YYDKDF (reference sequence). Between the trimmed V and J ends, which lost 3 bases and 4 bases, there was a span of 12 bases. CDR3 loop: CATSRWVVGTEAFF. The CDR3 DNA is TGTGCCACCAGCAGGTGGGTAGTGGGCACTGAAGCTTTCTTT.

This clonotype was counted a few times. The chain links TRBV29-1 to TRBJ2-4; D gene ambiguous. The CDR3 length is 11 residues. The V end lost 1 base, the J end lost 7 bases, and 5 bases lay between the germline ends. CDR1 and CDR2 (germline): SQVTM, ANQGSEA. The CDR3 nucleotides are TGCAGCGTTGAAGGAGATAACATTCAGTACTTC. Amino acid sequence: CSVEGDNIQYF.

The chain combines TRBV11-2 with TRBJ2-5; D gene ambiguous. This CDR3 contains 12 residues. Germline assignment: CDR1 SGHAT and CDR2 FQNNGV. V lost 0 bases to trimming and J lost 6 bases, with 5 bases between them. The CDR3 protein is CASSLDPKTQYF. The CDR3 DNA reads TGTGCCAGCAGCTTAGACCCCAAGACCCAGTACTTC.

CDR3 loop: CASSLDGSHGYTF. CDR3 nucleotides: TGCGCCAGCAGCTTGGACGGGAGCCATGGCTACACCTTC. This chain uses TRBV5-1 with TRBJ1-2; the D is unclear. Trimming pared 0 bases from V and 6 bases from J, leaving 9 bases between. This CDR3 has 13 amino acids. Looked up from germline, CDR1 is SGHRS and CDR2 is YFSETQ.

This clonotype was counted only a few times. The chain carries TRBV7-2 and TRBJ1-6; TRBD1 aligns across 8 bases. The germline gives CDR1 SGHTA, CDR2 FQGNSA. The ends lost 5 bases at V and 6 bases at J; junction bases unmatched: 3. There are 14 residues in the CDR3. The CDR3 spells CASSRQGRNSPLHF. DNA of the CDR3: TGTGCCAGCAGCCGACAGGGGCGTAATTCACCCCTCCACTTT. Full variable domain (rest looked up from reference TRBV7-2 and TRBJ1-6): GAGVSQSPSNKVTEKGKDVELRCDPISGHTALYWYRQSLGQGLEFLIYFQGNSAPDKSGLPSDRFSAERTGGSVSTLTIQRTQQEDSAVYLCASSRQGRNSPLHFGNGTRLTVT.

In this sample, this clonotype turned up many times. The chain recombines TRBV9 with TRBJ2-3; D remains ambiguous. There are 13 residues in the CDR3. The ends were cut back, 2 bases at V and 4 bases at J, with 8 bases in the middle. Germline CDR1 reads SGDLS; CDR2 reads YYNGEE. The DNA for the CDR3 is TGTGCCAGCAGCGTCCACCCCGCAGATACGCAGTATTTT. Translated, it gives CASSVHPADTQYF.

In this sample, this clonotype turned up many times. An end of the junction differs from the germline gene, which may be a read error. The genes are TRBV5-1 and TRBJ1-1, with 9 positions matching TRBD1. Per germline, CDR1 SGHRS and CDR2 YFSETQ. The CDR3 totals 14 residues. DNA for the CDR3: TGTGCCAGCAGTTTACAGGGGGCGAACACTGAAGCTTTCTTT. It encodes CASSLQGANTEAFF.

This sequence joins TRBV5-4 and TRBJ1-1; TRBD1 might be the D (5 bases). V lost 2 bases to trimming and J lost 4 bases, with 12 bases between them. This CDR3 has 14 residues. From germline, CDR1 is SGHNT and CDR2 YYREEE (reference sequence). The DNA of the CDR3 is TGTGCCAGCAGCTTCGGAGGGGACGGCACTGAAGCTTTCTTT. Its protein product is CASSFGGDGTEAFF.

There are many counts of this clonotype. The chain joins TRBV24-1 to TRBJ2-3; D remains ambiguous. CDR1 is KGHDR, CDR2 SFDVKD, per germline. V was pared by 0 bases and J by 3 bases, with 3 bases between. The CDR3 totals 13 residues. CDR3 loop: CATSDLVTDTQYF. CDR3 sequence (DNA): TGTGCCACCAGTGATTTGGTTACAGATACGCAGTATTTT.

The chain carries TRBV28 and TRBJ1-4; D is perhaps TRBD1 (6 bases). With 5 bases removed from V and 8 bases from J, the gap between germline ends came to 12 bases. Germline-derived CDR1 and CDR2 are MDHEN and SYDVKM. The CDR3 length is 13 residues. CDR3 residues: CASSPGALEKLFF. As DNA, the CDR3 is TGTGCCAGCAGTCCGGGGGCCCTCGAAAAACTGTTTTTT.

Only a few counts were recorded for this clonotype. The chain employs TRBV7-9 and TRBJ2-1, with 9 nucleotides matching TRBD2. CDR3 length: 17 amino acids. CDR1 is SEHNR and CDR2 is FQNEAQ in the germline V gene (reference sequence). The V gene end was trimmed by 1 base and the J gene end by 8 bases; junction bases not matched to a gene: 12. The chain's CDR3 is CASSLGVAGGSGDEQFF. CDR3 in DNA: TGTGCCAGCAGCTTAGGAGTTGCGGGGGGGAGCGGTGATGAGCAGTTCTTC.

This clonotype was recorded many times. This sequence joins TRBV28 and TRBJ2-5; D might be TRBD1 or TRBD2, each matching 5 bases. The CDR3 runs to 16 residues. Germline lookup yields CDR1 MDHEN and CDR2 SYDVKM. Trimming pared 2 bases from V and 0 bases from J, leaving 13 bases between. The CDR3 region has the DNA TGTGCCAGCAGTTTAACGGGGCGGCCGTACCAAGAGACCCAGTACTTC. Its protein is CASSLTGRPYQETQYF.

This clonotype was counted only a few times. CDR3 amino acids: CASSPPGLPYSNQPQHF. CDR3 coding DNA: TGTGCCAGCTCACCTCCGGGACTACCCTATAGCAATCAGCCCCAGCATTTT. The chain recombines TRBV18 with TRBJ1-5; TRBD1 is a possible D gene (5 bases). The V gene's germline CDR1 is KGHSH and CDR2 LQKENI. V was shortened by 3 bases and J by 0 bases, with 15 bases between the two germline ends. This CDR3 spans 17 amino acids.

This clonotype was found a few times. The gene calls are TRBV6-6 and TRBJ1-1; TRBD1 aligns across 7 bases. With 6 bases clipped from V and 6 bases from J, the junction kept 19 bases outside the gene matches. The CDR3 runs to 17 residues. Germline V gene sequence: CDR1 MNHNY, CDR2 SVGAGI (reference sequence). In nucleotides, the CDR3 is TGTGCCAGCAGCCGGATCCCCGACCCCCTGGGGACAGCTGAAGCTTTCTTT. It translates to CASSRIPDPLGTAEAFF.

This clonotype was counted only a few times. The chain joins TRBV29-1 to TRBJ2-7, with D possibly being TRBD1 or TRBD2 (5 bases each). The CDR3 sequence is 9 residues long. In germline, CDR1 is SQVTM, CDR2 ANQGSEA. CDR3 sequence reads: CSGTDEQYV. The CDR3 DNA reads as TGCAGTGGGACCGACGAGCAGTACGTC.

This clonotype came up many times. The chain combines TRBV6-5 with TRBJ2-2; D not certain. The germline V and J ends were trimmed by 2 bases and 0 bases, with 16 bases remaining between them. This CDR3 has 18 amino acids. Per the germline V gene, CDR1 is MNHEY and CDR2 is SVGAGI. As DNA, the CDR3 is TGTGCCAGCAGTTACACCGAGGCGGCCCTAACGAACACCGGGGAGCTGTTTTTT. Protein product: CASSYTEAALTNTGELFF.

There are a few counts of this clonotype. The J gene is TRBJ1-1, the V gene TRBV3-1, with 8 bases that match TRBD1. V shed 1 base, J shed 5 bases, and the junction held 3 bases outside the gene matches. Germline values: CDR1 LGHDT, CDR2 YNNKEL (reference sequence). This CDR3 spans 14 amino acids. This CDR3 reads CASSQAGGSTEAFF. CDR3 DNA: TGTGCCAGCAGCCAAGCAGGGGGCAGTACTGAAGCTTTCTTT.

This clonotype was seen at least ten times. The V call is TRBV5-5, the J call TRBJ1-1; 7 bases map to TRBD1. The CDR3 spans 15 residues. CDR1 is SGHKS, CDR2 YYEKEE, per germline (reference sequence). V shed 4 bases, J shed 0 bases, and the junction held 6 bases outside the gene matches. As DNA, the CDR3 is TGTGCCAGCAGCAGCGGACAGGCCATGAACACTGAAGCTTTCTTT. It specifies CASSSGQAMNTEAFF.

This clonotype was counted only a few times. The CDR3 spells CASSRGSNYNSPLHF. DNA for the CDR3: TGTGCCAGCAGCCGGGGATCGAATTATAATTCACCCCTCCACTTT. This chain uses TRBV7-2 with TRBJ1-6; D is ambiguous. The V end lost 5 bases, the J end lost 4 bases, and 12 bases lay between the germline ends. The germline V gene encodes CDR1 SGHTA and CDR2 FQGNSA. The CDR3 spans 15 residues.

This clonotype was observed many times. The genes are TRBV7-6 and TRBJ2-5; perhaps TRBD1 as D (6 bases). The CDR3 has 17 residues. Germline CDR1 and CDR2: SGHVS and FNYEAQ. Trimming pared 1 base from V and 1 base from J, leaving 16 bases between. The CDR3 loop is CASSLGLQGPIQETQYF. DNA of the CDR3: TGTGCCAGCAGCTTAGGGCTCCAGGGGCCCATCCAAGAGACCCAGTACTTC. Combining the CDR3 with reference TRBV7-6 and TRBJ2-5 gives the whole variable domain GAGVSQSPRYKVTKRGQDVALRCDPISGHVSLYWYRQALGQGPEFLTYFNYEAQQDKSGLPNDRFSAERPEGSISTLTIQRTEQRDSAMYRCASSLGLQGPIQETQYFGPGTRLLVL.

This clonotype came up many times. V usage is TRBV7-2 and J usage is TRBJ2-5, with TRBD1 matching 7 bases. The CDR3 length is 14 residues. V dropped 4 bases and J dropped 1; count of bases not matched to a gene: 3. The germline V gene has CDR1 SGHTA and CDR2 FQGNSA. The CDR3 is CASSSTGSQETQYF. Written as DNA, the CDR3 is TGTGCCAGCAGCTCGACAGGGTCCCAAGAGACCCAGTACTTC.

This clonotype has a count of ten or more. This chain uses TRBV13 with TRBJ2-1; possibly TRBD1 for D (6 bases). Germline values: CDR1 PRHDT, CDR2 FYEKMQ (reference sequence). V gave up 5 bases and J gave up 6 bases, with 17 bases separating them. The CDR3 extends over 15 amino acids. The CDR3 is CASSEDRGAGNEQFF. The CDR3, as DNA: TGTGCCAGCAGCGAGGACAGAGGTGCTGGCAATGAGCAGTTCTTC.